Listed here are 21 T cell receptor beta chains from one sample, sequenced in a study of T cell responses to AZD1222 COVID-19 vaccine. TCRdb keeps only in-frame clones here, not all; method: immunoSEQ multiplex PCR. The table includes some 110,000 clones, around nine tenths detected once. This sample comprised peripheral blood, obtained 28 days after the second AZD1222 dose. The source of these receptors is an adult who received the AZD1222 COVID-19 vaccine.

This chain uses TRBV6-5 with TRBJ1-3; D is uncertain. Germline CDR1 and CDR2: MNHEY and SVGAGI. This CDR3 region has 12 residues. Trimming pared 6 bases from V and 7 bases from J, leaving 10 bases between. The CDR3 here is CASRTPGNTIYF. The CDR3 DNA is TGTGCCAGCAGAACCCCCGGGAACACCATATATTTT.

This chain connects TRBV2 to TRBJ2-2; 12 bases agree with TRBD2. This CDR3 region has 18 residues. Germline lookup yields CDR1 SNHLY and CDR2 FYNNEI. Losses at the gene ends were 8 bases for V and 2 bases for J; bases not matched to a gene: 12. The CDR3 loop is CASSSPTSGSINTGELFF. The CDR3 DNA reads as TGTGCCAGCTCCTCCCCGACTAGCGGGAGTATTAACACCGGGGAGCTGTTTTTT.

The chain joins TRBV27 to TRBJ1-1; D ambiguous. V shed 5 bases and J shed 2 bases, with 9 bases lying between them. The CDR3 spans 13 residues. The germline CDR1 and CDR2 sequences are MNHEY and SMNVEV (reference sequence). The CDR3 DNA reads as TGTGCCAGCAGTCTCTTCAGAAACACTGAAGCTTTCTTT. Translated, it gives CASSLFRNTEAFF.

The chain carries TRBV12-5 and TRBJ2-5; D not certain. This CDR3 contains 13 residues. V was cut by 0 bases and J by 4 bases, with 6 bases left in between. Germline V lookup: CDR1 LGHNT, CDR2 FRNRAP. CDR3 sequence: CASGLVGGETQYF. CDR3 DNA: TGTGCTAGTGGTTTGGTTGGCGGAGAGACCCAGTACTTC.

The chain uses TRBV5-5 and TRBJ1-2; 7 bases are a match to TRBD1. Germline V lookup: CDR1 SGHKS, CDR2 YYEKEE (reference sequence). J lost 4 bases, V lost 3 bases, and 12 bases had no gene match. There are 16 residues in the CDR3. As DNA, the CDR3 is TGTGCCAGCAGCTCCGCCGGAGGGGGCCTGAGCTATGGCTACACCTTC. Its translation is CASSSAGGGLSYGYTF.

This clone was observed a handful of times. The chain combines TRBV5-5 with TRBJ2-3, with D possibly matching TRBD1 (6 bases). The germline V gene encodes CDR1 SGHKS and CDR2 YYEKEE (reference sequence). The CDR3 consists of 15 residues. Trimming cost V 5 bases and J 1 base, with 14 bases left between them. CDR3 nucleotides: TGTGCCAGCAGTACAGCAGGGGCTGGCACAGATACGCAGTATTTT. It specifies CASSTAGAGTDTQYF. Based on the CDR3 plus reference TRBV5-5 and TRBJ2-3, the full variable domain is DAGVTQSPTHLIKTRGQQVTLRCSPISGHKSVSWYQQVLGQGPQFIFQYYEKEERGRGNFPDRFSARQFPNYSSELNVNALLLGDSALYLCASSTAGAGTDTQYFGPGTRLTVL.

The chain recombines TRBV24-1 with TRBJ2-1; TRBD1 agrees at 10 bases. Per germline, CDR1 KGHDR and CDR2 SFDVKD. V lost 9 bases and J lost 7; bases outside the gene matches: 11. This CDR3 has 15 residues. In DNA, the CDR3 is TGTGCCACCCGACGAGGACAGGGGGGAATGAATGAGCAGTTCTTC. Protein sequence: CATRRGQGGMNEQFF.

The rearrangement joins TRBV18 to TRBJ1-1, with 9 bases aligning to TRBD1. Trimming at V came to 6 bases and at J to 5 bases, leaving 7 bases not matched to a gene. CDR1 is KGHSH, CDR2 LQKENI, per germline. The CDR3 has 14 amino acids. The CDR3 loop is CASSPDRGWTEAFF. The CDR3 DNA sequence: TGTGCCAGCTCGCCCGACAGGGGGTGGACTGAAGCTTTCTTT.

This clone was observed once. The CDR3 DNA follows: TGTGCCAGCAGAGGACAGGGGAACTATGGCTACACCTTC. It specifies CASRGQGNYGYTF. J is TRBJ1-2 and V is TRBV6-5; 9 nucleotides match TRBD1. Per germline, CDR1 MNHEY and CDR2 SVGAGI. V lost 6 bases and J lost 2; bases outside the gene matches: 1. This CDR3 is 13 amino acids long.

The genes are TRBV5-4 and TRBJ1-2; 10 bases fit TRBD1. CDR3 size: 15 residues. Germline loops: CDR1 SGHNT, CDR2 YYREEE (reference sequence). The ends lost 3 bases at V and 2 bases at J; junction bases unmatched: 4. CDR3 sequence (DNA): TGTGCCAGCAGCTCTGCGGGACAGGGGAACTATGGCTACACCTTC. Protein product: CASSSAGQGNYGYTF.

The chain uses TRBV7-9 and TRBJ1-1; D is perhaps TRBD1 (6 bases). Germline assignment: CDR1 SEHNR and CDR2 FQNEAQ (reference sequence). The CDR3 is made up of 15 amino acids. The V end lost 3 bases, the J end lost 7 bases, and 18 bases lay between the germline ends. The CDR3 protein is CASSFGLGGDVEAFF. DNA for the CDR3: TGTGCCAGCAGCTTTGGTCTAGGGGGAGATGTTGAAGCTTTCTTT.

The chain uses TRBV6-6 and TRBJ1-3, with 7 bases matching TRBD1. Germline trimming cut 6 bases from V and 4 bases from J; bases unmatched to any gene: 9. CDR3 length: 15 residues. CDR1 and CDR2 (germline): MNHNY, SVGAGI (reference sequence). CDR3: CASSSSGGNGNTIYF. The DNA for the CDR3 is TGTGCCAGCAGCTCCTCAGGGGGTAACGGAAACACCATATATTTT.

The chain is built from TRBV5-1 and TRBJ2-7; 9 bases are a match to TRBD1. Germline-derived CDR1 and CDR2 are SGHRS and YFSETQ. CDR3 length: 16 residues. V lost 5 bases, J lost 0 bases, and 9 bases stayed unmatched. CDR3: CASSWSRDRASYEQYF. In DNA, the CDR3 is TGCGCCAGCAGTTGGAGCCGGGACAGGGCCTCCTACGAGCAGTACTTC.

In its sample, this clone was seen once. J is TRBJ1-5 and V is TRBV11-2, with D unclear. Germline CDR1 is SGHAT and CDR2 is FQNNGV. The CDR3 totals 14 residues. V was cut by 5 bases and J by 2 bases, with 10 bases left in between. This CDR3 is CASSPNMGNQPQHF. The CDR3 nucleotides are TGTGCCAGCAGCCCAAACATGGGCAATCAGCCCCAGCATTTT. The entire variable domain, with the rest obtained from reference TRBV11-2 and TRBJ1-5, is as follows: EAGVAQSPRYKIIEKRQSVAFWCNPISGHATLYWYQQILGQGPKLLIQFQNNGVVDDSQLPKDRFSAERLKGVDSTLKIQPAKLEDSAVYLCASSPNMGNQPQHFGDGTRLSIL.

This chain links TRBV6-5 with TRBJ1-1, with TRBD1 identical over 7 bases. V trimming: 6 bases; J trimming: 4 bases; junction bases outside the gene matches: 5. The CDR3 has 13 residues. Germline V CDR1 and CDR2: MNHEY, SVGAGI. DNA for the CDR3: TGTGCCAGCAGAAGGGGGCTTGGCACTGAAGCTTTCTTT. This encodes CASRRGLGTEAFF.

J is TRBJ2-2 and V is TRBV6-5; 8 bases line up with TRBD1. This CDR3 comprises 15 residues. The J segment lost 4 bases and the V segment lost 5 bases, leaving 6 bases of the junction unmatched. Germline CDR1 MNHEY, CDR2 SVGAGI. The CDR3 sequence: CASSMDRAGTGELFF. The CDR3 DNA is TGTGCCAGCAGTATGGACAGGGCGGGCACCGGGGAGCTGTTTTTT.

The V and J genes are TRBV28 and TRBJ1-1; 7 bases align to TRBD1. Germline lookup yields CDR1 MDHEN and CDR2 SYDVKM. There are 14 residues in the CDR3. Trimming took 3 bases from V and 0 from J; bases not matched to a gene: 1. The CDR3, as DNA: TGTGCCAGCAGTTTTGACAGGGTGAACACTGAAGCTTTCTTT. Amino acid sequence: CASSFDRVNTEAFF. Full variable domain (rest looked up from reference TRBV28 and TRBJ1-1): DVKVTQSSRYLVKRTGEKVFLECVQDMDHENMFWYRQDPGLGLRLIYFSYDVKMKEKGDIPEGYSVSREKKERFSLILESASTNQTSMYLCASSFDRVNTEAFFGQGTRLTVV.

This chain's CDR3 is CASSQEGSGAINEQFF. For the CDR3, the DNA is TGTGCCAGCAGCCAAGAGGGTAGCGGGGCAATAAATGAGCAGTTCTTC. The chain joins TRBV4-2 to TRBJ2-1, with 8 bases fitting TRBD2. The germline CDR1 and CDR2 sequences are LGHNA and YNFKEQ. CDR3 size: 16 residues. V shed 0 bases, J shed 7 bases, and the junction held 8 bases outside the gene matches.

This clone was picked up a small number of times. The CDR3 region has the DNA TGTGCCAGCAGTGATCGCGGGAGACACGAGCAGTACTTC. Residues: CASSDRGRHEQYF. This rearrangement joins TRBV25-1 to TRBJ2-7; TRBD2 aligns across 7 bases. This CDR3 region has 13 residues. Looked up from germline, CDR1 is MGHDK and CDR2 is SYGVNS. V was clipped by 3 bases and J by 5 bases; unmatched bases: 4.

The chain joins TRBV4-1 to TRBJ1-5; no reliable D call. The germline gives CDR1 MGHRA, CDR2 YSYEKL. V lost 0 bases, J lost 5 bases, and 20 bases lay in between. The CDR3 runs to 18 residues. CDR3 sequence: CASSQEYRQRGGHQPQHF. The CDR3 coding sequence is TGCGCCAGCAGCCAAGAATATCGGCAGCGAGGAGGACATCAGCCCCAGCATTTT.

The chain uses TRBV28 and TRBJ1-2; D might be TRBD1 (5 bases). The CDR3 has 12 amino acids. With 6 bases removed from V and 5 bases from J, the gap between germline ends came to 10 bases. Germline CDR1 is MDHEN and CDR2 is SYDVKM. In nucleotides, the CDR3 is TGTGCCAGCAGCCAGGGACCTTATGGCTACACCTTC. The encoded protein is CASSQGPYGYTF.